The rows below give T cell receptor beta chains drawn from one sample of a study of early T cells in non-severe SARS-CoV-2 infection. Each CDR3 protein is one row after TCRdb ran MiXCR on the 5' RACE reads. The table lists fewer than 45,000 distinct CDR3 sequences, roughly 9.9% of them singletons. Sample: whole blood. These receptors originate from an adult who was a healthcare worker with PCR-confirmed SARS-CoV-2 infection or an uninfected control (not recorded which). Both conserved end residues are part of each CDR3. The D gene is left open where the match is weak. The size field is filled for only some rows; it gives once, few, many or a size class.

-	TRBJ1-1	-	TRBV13	CASSLGAIEAFF	TGTGCCAGCAGCTTAGGCGCTATTGAAGCTTTCTTT
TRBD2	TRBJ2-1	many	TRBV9	CASSDTLAGGPNEQFF	TGTGCCAGCAGCGATACGCTAGCGGGGGGGCCCAATGAGCAGTTCTTC
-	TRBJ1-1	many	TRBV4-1	CASSQGPFGMNTEAFF	TGCGCCAGCAGCCAAGGGCCCTTCGGGATGAACACTGAAGCTTTCTTT
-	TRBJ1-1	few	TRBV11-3	CASSSGRGDTEAFF	TGTGCCAGCAGCTCGGGACGGGGGGACACTGAAGCTTTCTTT
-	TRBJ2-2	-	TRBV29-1	CSVTNTGELFF	TGCAGCGTTACAAACACCGGGGAGCTGTTTTTT
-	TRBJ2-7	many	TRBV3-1	CASSPTVGSYEQYF	TGTGCCAGCAGCCCGACAGTGGGGTCCTACGAGCAGTACTTC
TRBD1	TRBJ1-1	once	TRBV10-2	CASTINTGVNTEAFF	TGCGCCAGCACTATAAACACAGGGGTGAACACTGAAGCTTTCTTT
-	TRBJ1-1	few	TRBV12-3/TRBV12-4	CASSPTSLRLLIF	TGTGCCAGCAGTCCTACTTCGTTAAGGCTGCTGATCTTT
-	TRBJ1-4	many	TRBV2	CASSIGQTNEKLFF	TGTGCCAGCAGTATAGGACAGACTAATGAAAAACTGTTTTTT
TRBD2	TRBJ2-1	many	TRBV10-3	CAISTLAGGYNEQFF	TGTGCCATCAGCACCCTAGCGGGGGGCTACAATGAGCAGTTCTTC
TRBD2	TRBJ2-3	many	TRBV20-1	CSARDVLAGGLGLRDTQYF	TGCAGTGCTAGAGATGTTCTAGCGGGGGGCCTAGGCCTTAGGGATACGCAGTATTTT
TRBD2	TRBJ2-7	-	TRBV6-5	CASSYGPGGNEQYF	TGTGCCAGCAGTTACGGTCCGGGAGGGAACGAGCAGTACTTC
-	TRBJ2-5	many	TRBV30	CAWSYGLQETQYF	TGTGCCTGGAGTTATGGCTTACAAGAGACCCAGTACTTC
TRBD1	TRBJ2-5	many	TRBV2	CASSDGTGTGTQYF	TGTGCCAGCAGTGACGGGACAGGGACAGGGACCCAGTACTTC
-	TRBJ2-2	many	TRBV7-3	CASSFSRDTGELFF	TGTGCCAGCAGCTTCAGCAGGGACACCGGGGAGCTGTTTTTT
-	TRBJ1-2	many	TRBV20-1	CSARGDYAPARGYTF	TGCAGTGCTAGAGGTGACTACGCCCCGGCTAGGGGCTACACCTTC
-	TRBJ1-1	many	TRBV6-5	CASSYSPSTEAFF	TGTGCCAGCAGTTACTCTCCGTCCACTGAAGCTTTCTTT
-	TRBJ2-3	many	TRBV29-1	CSVEHGLGTDTQYF	TGCAGCGTTGAACATGGGTTGGGCACAGATACGCAGTATTTT
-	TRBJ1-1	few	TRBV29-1	CSVNPGIRNTEAFF	TGCAGCGTTAACCCAGGGATTCGAAACACTGAAGCTTTCTTT
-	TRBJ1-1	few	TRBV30	CAWSGTEAFF	TGTGCCTGGAGTGGGACTGAAGCTTTCTTT
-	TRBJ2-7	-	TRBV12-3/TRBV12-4	CASGSRAAYEQYF	TGTGCCAGCGGTTCCCGGGCAGCCTACGAGCAGTACTTC
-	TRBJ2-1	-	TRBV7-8	CASSWGIGGSAYEQFF	TGTGCCAGCAGCTGGGGAATCGGGGGCTCTGCTTATGAGCAGTTCTTC
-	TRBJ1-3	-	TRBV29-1	CSVEGKGGNTIYF	TGCAGCGTGGAGGGAAAGGGAGGAAACACCATATATTTT